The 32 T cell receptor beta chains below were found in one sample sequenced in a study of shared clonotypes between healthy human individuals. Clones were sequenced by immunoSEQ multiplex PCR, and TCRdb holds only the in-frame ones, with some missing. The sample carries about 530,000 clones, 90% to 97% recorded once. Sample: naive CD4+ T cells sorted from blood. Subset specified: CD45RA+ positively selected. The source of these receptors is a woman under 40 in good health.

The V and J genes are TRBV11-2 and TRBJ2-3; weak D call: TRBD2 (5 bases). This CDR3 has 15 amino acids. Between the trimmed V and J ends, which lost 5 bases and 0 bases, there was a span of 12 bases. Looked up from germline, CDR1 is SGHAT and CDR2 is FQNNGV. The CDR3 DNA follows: TGTGCCAGCAGCCGCACGGAGGTGAGCACAGATACGCAGTATTTT. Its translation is CASSRTEVSTDTQYF.

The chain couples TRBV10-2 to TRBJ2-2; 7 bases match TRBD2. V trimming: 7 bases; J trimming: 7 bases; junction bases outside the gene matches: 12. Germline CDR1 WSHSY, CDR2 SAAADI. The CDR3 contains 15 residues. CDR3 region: CASTPLGLLNGELFF. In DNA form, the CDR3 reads TGCGCCAGCACCCCTTTGGGACTACTGAACGGGGAGCTGTTTTTT.

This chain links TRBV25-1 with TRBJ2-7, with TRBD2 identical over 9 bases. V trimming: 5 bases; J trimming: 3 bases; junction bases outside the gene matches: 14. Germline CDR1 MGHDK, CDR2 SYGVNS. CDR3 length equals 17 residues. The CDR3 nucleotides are TGTGCCAGCAGTAACGGACTAGCGCAAGCTAAAATCTACGAGCAGTACTTC. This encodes CASSNGLAQAKIYEQYF.

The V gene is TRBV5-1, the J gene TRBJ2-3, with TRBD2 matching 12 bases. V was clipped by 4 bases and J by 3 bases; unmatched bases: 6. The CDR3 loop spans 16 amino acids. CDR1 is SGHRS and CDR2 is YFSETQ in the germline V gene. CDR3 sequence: CASSTGLAGPTDTQYF. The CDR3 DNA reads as TGCGCCAGCAGCACAGGACTAGCGGGGCCGACAGATACGCAGTATTTT.

The CDR3 nucleotides are TGTGCCAGCAGCTGGTCGGGGGAGCAGTACTTC. Protein sequence: CASSWSGEQYF. This rearrangement joins TRBV11-3 to TRBJ2-7, with D possibly matching TRBD2 (5 bases). Deletions cut 4 bases from V and 7 bases from J, with 8 bases between. The CDR3 has 11 amino acids. The germline gives CDR1 SGHNT, CDR2 YENEEA.

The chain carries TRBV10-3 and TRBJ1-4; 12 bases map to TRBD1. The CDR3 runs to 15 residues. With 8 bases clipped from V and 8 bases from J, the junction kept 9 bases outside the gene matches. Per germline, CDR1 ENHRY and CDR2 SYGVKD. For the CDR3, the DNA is TGTGCCATCTCCCGGGACAGGGGGCGAGACGAAAAACTGTTTTTT. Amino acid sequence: CAISRDRGRDEKLFF.

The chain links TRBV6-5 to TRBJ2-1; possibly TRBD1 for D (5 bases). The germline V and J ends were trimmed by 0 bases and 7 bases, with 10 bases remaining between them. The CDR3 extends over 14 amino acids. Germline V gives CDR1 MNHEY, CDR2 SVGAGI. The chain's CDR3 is CASSYSTGSNEQFF. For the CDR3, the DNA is TGTGCCAGCAGTTACTCAACAGGTTCGAATGAGCAGTTCTTC.

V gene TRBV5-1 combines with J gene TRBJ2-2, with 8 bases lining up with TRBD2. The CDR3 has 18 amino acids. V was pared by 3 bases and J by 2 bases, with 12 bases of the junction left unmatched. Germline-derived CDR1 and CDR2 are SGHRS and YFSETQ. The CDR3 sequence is CASSWISRVAGNTGELFF. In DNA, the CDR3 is TGCGCCAGCAGCTGGATATCGCGGGTAGCGGGAAACACCGGGGAGCTGTTTTTT.

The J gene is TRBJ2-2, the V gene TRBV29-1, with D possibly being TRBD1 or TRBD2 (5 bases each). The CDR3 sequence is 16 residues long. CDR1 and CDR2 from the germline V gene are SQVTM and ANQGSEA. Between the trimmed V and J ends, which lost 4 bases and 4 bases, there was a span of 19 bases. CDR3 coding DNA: TGCAGCGTTGGGGGTCTTACCGGGACCTCCACCGGGGAGCTGTTTTTT. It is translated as CSVGGLTGTSTGELFF.

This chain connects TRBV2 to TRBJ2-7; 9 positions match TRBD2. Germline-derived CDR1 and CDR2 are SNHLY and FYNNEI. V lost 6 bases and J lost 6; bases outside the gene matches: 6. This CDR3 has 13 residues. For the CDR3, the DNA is TGTGCCAGCAGGGGGGGACTAGCTTCCGAGCAGTACTTC. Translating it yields CASRGGLASEQYF.

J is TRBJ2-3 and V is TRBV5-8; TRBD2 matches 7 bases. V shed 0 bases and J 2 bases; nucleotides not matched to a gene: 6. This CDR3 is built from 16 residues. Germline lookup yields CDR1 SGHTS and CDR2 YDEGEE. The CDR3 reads CASSLVGGRDTDTQYF. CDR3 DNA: TGTGCCAGCAGCTTGGTGGGAGGGAGAGACACAGATACGCAGTATTTT. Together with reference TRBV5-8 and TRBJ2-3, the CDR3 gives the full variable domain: EAGVTQSPTHLIKTRGQQATLRCSPISGHTSVYWYQQALGLGLQFLLWYDEGEERNRGNFPPRFSGRQFPNYSSELNVNALELEDSALYLCASSLVGGRDTDTQYFGPGTRLTVL.

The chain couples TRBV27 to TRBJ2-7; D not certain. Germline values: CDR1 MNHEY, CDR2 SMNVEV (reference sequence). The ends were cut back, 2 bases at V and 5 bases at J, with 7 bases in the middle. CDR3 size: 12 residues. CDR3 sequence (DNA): TGTGCCAGCAGTTTACCAGGACACGAGCAGTACTTC. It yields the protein CASSLPGHEQYF.

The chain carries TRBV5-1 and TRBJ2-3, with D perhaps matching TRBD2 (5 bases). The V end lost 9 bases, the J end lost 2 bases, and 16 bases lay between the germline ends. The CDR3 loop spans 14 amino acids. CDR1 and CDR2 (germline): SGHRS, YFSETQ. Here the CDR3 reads CATSKLGDTDTQYF. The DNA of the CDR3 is TGCGCCACCTCAAAGTTGGGAGACACAGATACGCAGTATTTT.

The CDR3: CAISESIYLEAFF. CDR3 DNA: TGTGCCATCAGTGAGTCGATTTACCTTGAAGCTTTCTTT. The chain joins TRBV10-3 to TRBJ1-1; D is undetermined. The CDR3 sequence is 13 residues long. Germline CDR1 and CDR2: ENHRY and SYGVKD. Trimming shortened V by 0 bases and J by 7 bases, and 9 bases separated the two germline ends.

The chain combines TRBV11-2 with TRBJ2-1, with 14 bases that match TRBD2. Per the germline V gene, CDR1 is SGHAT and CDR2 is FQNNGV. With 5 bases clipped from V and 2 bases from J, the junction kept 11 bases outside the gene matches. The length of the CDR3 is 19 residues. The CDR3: CASSTIPRLAGGTYNEQFF. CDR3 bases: TGTGCCAGCAGCACGATACCCAGACTAGCGGGAGGGACCTACAATGAGCAGTTCTTC.

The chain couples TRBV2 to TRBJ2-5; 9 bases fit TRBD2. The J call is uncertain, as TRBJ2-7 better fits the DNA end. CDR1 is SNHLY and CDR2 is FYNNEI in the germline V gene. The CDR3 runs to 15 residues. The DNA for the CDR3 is TGTGCCAGCAGCCTTGTGACTAGCGGAACCTACGAGCAGTACTTC. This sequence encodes CASSLVTSGTYEQYF.

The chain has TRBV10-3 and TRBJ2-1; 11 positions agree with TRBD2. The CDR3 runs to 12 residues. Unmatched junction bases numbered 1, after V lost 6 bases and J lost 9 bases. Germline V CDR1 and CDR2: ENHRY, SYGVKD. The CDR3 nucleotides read TGTGCCATCAGCGGGACTAGCGGTGAGCAGTTCTTC. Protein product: CAISGTSGEQFF.

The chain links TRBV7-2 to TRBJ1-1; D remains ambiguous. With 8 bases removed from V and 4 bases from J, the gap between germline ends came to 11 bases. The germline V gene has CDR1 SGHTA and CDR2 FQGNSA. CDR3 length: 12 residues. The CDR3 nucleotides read TGTGCCAGCGCCCGAATTGGCACTGAAGCTTTCTTT. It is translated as CASARIGTEAFF.

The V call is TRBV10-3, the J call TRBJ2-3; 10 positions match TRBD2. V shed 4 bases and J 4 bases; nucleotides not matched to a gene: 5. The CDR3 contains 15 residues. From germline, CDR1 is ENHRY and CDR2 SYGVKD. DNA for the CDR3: TGTGCCATCAGTGCCACTAGCGGGATTTCAGATACGCAGTATTTT. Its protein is CAISATSGISDTQYF.

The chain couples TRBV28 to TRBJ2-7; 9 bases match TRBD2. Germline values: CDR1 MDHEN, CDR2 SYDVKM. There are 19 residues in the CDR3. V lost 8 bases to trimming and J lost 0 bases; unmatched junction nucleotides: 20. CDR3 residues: CASPPPGTSGRTTSYEQYF. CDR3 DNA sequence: TGTGCCAGCCCTCCCCCAGGGACCAGCGGGAGGACCACCTCCTACGAGCAGTACTTC.

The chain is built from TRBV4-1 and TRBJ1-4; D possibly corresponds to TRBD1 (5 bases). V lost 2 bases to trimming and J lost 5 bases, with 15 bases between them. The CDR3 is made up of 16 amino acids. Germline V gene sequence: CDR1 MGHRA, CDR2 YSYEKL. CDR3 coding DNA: TGCGCCAGCAGCCAACGGGTCGGGGGTCCAAATGAAAAACTGTTTTTT. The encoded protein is CASSQRVGGPNEKLFF.

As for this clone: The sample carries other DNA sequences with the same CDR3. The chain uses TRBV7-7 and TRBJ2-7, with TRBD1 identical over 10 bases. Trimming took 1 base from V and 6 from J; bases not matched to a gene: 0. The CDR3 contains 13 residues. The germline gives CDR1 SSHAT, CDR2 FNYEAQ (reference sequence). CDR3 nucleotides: TGTGCCAGCAGCTTAGGGACAGGGGGCGAGCAGTACTTC. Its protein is CASSLGTGGEQYF.

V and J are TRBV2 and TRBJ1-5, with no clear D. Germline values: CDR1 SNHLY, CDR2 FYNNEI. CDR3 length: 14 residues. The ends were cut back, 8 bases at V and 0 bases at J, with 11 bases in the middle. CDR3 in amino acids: CASGGPDSNQPQHF. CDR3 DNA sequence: TGTGCCAGCGGAGGGCCAGATAGCAATCAGCCCCAGCATTTT.

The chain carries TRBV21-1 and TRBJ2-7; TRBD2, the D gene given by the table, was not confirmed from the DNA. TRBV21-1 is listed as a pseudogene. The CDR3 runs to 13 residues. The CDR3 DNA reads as TGTGCCAGCCGGGAAGCGCCTCCCTTGGAGCAGTACTTC. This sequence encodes CASREAPPLEQYF.

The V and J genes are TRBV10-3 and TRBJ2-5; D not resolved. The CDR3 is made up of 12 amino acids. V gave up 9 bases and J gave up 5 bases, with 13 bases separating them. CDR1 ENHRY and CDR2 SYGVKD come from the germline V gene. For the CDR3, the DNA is TGTGCCATAAGGACGGCTGGGGAGACCCAGTACTTC. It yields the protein CAIRTAGETQYF.

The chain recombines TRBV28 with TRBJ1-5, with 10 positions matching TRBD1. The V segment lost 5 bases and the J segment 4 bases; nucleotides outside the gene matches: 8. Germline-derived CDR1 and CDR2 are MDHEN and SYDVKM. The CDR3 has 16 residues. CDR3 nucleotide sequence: TGTGCCAGCAGTCCCTGGGGGACAGGGGTTAATCAGCCCCAGCATTTT. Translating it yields CASSPWGTGVNQPQHF.

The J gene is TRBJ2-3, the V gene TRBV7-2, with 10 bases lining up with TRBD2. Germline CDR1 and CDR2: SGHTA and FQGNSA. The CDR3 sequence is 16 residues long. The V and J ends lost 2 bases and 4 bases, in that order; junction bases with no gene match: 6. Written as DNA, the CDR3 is TGTGCCAGCAGCTTATATCTAGCGGGAGCCGCAGATACGCAGTATTTT. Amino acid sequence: CASSLYLAGAADTQYF.

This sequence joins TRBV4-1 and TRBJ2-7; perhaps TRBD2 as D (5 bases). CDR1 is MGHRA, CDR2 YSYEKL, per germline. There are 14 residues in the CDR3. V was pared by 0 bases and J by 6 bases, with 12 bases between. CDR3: CASSQELVRREQYF. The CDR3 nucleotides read TGCGCCAGCAGCCAAGAACTAGTCCGGCGCGAGCAGTACTTC.

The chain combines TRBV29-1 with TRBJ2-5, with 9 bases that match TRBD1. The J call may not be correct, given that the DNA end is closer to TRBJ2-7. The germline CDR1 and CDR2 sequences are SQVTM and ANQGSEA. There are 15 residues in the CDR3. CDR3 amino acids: CSVADRGTSSYEQYF. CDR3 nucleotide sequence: TGCAGCGTTGCCGACAGGGGGACCTCTTCCTACGAGCAGTACTTC.

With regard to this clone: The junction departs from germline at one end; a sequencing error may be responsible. This CDR3 is CASSETSNTEAFF. CDR3 bases: TGTGCCAGCAGTGAAACATCGAACACTGAAGCTTTCTTT. The V gene is TRBV10-3, the J gene TRBJ1-1, with D unclear. Per germline, CDR1 ENHRY and CDR2 SYGVKD. The CDR3 is 13 residues long.

The CDR3 loop is CASSETSGRAQNIQYF. The DNA for the CDR3 is TGTGCCAGCAGCGAAACGTCTGGGAGGGCACAAAACATTCAGTACTTC. The chain links TRBV11-2 to TRBJ2-4; 7 positions agree with TRBD2. This CDR3 spans 16 amino acids. Germline-derived CDR1 and CDR2 are SGHAT and FQNNGV. The J segment lost 5 bases and the V segment lost 5 bases, leaving 12 bases of the junction unmatched.

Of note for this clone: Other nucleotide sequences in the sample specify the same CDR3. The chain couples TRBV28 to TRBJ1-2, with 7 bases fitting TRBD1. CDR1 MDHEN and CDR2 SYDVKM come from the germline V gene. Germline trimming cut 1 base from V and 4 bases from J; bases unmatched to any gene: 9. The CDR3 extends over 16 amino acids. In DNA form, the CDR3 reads TGTGCCAGCAGTTTATATGAGGGGGCGGGGAGCTATGGCTACACCTTC. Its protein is CASSLYEGAGSYGYTF.